Following are 5 T cell receptor beta chains from one sample sequenced in a study of blood T cell repertoires in COVID-19. Method: immunoSEQ multiplex PCR; TCRdb's copy keeps in-frame clones and lacks some. The sample carries about 310,000 clones, around 90% recorded once. The sequenced sample consisted of peripheral blood. The receptors originated from a woman aged 25 to 45 with COVID-19, enrolled during active disease.

The CDR3 DNA follows: TGTGCCAGTTCGAAGGTTATAGCGGGAGGGCCTTTTGGCAGGGGGGAGCTGTTTTTT. It encodes CASSKVIAGGPFGRGELFF. The rearrangement links TRBV11-2 to TRBJ2-2, with 11 bases aligning to TRBD2. CDR3 length equals 19 residues. Germline CDR1 is SGHAT and CDR2 is FQNNGV. J was trimmed by 8 bases and V by 9 bases; bases with no gene match: 23. The whole variable domain, filled in from reference TRBV11-2 and TRBJ2-2, reads EAGVAQSPRYKIIEKRQSVAFWCNPISGHATLYWYQQILGQGPKLLIQFQNNGVVDDSQLPKDRFSAERLKGVDSTLKIQPAKLEDSAVYLCASSKVIAGGPFGRGELFFGEGSRLTVL.

The chain recombines TRBV4-1 with TRBJ2-7; D is perhaps TRBD2 (5 bases). Germline CDR1 is MGHRA and CDR2 is YSYEKL. The CDR3 loop spans 15 amino acids. Trimming took 0 bases from V and 0 from J, leaving 9 bases between them. In nucleotides, the CDR3 is TGCGCCAGCAGCCAAGATCCGACTACCTCCTACGAGCAGTACTTC. The encoded protein is CASSQDPTTSYEQYF.

The V call is TRBV19, the J call TRBJ2-2; tentatively, D is TRBD1 (6 bases). The CDR3 runs to 19 residues. V was trimmed by 6 bases and J by 2 bases, leaving 25 bases between them. Germline V gene lookup returns CDR1 LNHDA and CDR2 SQIVND (reference sequence). The CDR3 DNA follows: TGTGCCAGTAGAGCATTGTATGATCCGGGACACCGAAACACCGGGGAGCTGTTTTTT. Translating it yields CASRALYDPGHRNTGELFF.

V and J are TRBV19 and TRBJ2-7, with 7 bases identical to TRBD2. The CDR3 is 15 residues long. Germline values: CDR1 LNHDA, CDR2 SQIVND (reference sequence). The V gene end was trimmed by 1 base and the J gene end by 3 bases; junction bases not matched to a gene: 6. The CDR3 bases are TGTGCCAGTAGTATAGGTCCTAGCGGAATCTACGAGCAGTACTTC. Translation gives CASSIGPSGIYEQYF.

The chain is built from TRBV24-1 and TRBJ1-2, with TRBD1 as a possible D gene (6 bases). The V gene lost 9 bases and the J gene lost 0 bases, with 13 bases spanning the gap. Germline V gene data show CDR1 as KGHDR and CDR2 as SFDVKD. CDR3 length: 14 residues. This CDR3 is CATSSRGANYGYTF. In DNA, the CDR3 is TGTGCCACCTCATCCAGGGGAGCTAACTATGGCTACACCTTC.